Below, one TCR beta chain is given with its context. The antigen remains unidentified. The time point here: patch test 3, about 24 weeks after DPC sensitization. The sample's treatment: therapeutic diphenylcyclopropenone sensitization with weekly scalp DPC. The data were taken from a study of human T cells and chemical hapten exposure. Study in general: The study sensitized with 2% DPC on a 2 cm by 2 cm patch of upper inner arm skin. A patient group, mainly female, showed alopecia areata, totalis or universalis. Findings of the study overall: Among TCRs, those above 1 in 1000 frequency were unaffected by DPC sensitization.

TCRdb used MiXCR to reprocess the RACE reads, holding one entry per CDR3 protein. This sample has around 70,000 distinct CDR3 sequences; 8.5% to 14% occur once, and the top ten carry approximately 1.5%. V was clipped by 0 bases and J by 5 bases, with 12 bases between them. Germline loops: CDR1 SGHNT, CDR2 YYREEE (reference sequence). CDR3 length equals 14 residues. V gene TRBV5-4 combines with J gene TRBJ2-7; D gene ambiguous. The receptor was derived from a woman aged 50 to 65 with alopecia areata. Some clones in this sample may be carry-over from other donors' samples. The input for sequencing was whole blood, taken in connection with sensitization to the hapten diphenylcyclopropenone (DPC). This CDR3 is CASSLDRLPNEQYF. CDR3 sequence (DNA): TGTGCCAGCAGCTTGGATCGTCTCCCGAACGAGCAGTACTTC.